This T cell receptor (beta chain) was obtained from a study of memory CD8 T cells in hepatitis C reinfection. Looking at the study overall: Peak reinfection sampling occurred 3 to 8 weeks after detected reinfection.

TCRdb keeps only in-frame clones here, not all; method: immunoSEQ multiplex PCR. This table holds some 40,000 clones, 88% found once. Time point specified: peak reinfection, 3 to 8 weeks after reinfection detection. TCR sequencing was done directly ex vivo on sorted cells, without expansion in vitro. The CDR3 covers 14 residues. V was trimmed by 2 bases and J by 5 bases, leaving 12 bases between them. Germline CDR1 and CDR2: SGHDN and FVKESK. The receptor was derived from a man aged 18 to 35 with hepatitis C virus infection. Sequenced material: naive CD8+ T cells sorted from blood. V usage is TRBV14 and J usage is TRBJ1-2; tentatively, D is TRBD1 (6 bases). CDR3 residues: CASSQTGTLYGYTF. The CDR3 bases are TGTGCCAGCAGCCAAACCGGGACACTATATGGCTACACCTTC.